These 2 T cell receptor beta chains share one sample of origin, sequenced in a study of T cells after yellow fever vaccination (dated by TCRdb to between 2018 and 2021). Library method: 5' RACE. Instrument on record: Illumina HiSeq 2500. Through fastp at Q25 and MiXCR, TCRdb rebuilt clones from the public reads, retaining in-frame beta chains. Entries that share a CDR3 protein sequence are merged under the most common genes and DNA. This sample is represented by 250,000 or so distinct CDR3 sequences; about 7% of them were singletons. About 0.9% of the sample comes from the top ten. What the treatment or condition label conveys for this sample: live attenuated yellow fever vaccine strain. The sample in question was CD4+ T cells sorted from PBMCs, obtained 15 days after the yellow fever booster vaccination. The receptors stem from a young man who received the YFV17D yellow fever vaccine.

This clonotype was observed many times. The rearrangement joins TRBV20-1 to TRBJ2-1; 11 nucleotides match TRBD2. V gave up 5 bases and J gave up 4 bases; unmatched junction bases: 7. Germline lookup yields CDR1 DFQATT and CDR2 SNEGSKA (reference sequence). The CDR3 has 15 residues. The CDR3 loop is CSAQLAGDLYNEQFF. CDR3 sequence (DNA): TGCAGTGCTCAACTAGCGGGAGACCTATACAATGAGCAGTTCTTC.

The chain carries TRBV12-5 and TRBJ2-1, with a tentative D call TRBD2 (6 bases). The CDR3 contains 16 residues. Trimming removed 1 base from V and 3 bases from J, with 13 bases in between. Germline-derived CDR1 and CDR2 are LGHNT and FRNRAP. CDR3 nucleotide sequence: TGTGCTAGTGGTTTGGCCCTATCGGGACTCTACAATGAGCAGTTCTTC. Residues: CASGLALSGLYNEQFF.